The rows below give T cell receptor beta chains drawn from one sample of a study of Graves' ophthalmopathy and Graves' hyperthyroidism. TCRdb reprocessed the multiplex PCR reads via MiXCR and lists one record per CDR3 protein. This table holds over a million distinct CDR3 sequences, about 36% found once. Sequenced material: peripheral blood or thyroid tissue (not recorded which). These receptors were collected from an adult man with Graves' hyperthyroidism. The CDR3 runs from the conserved cysteine through the conserved F or W. Clone size is shown for a subset of rows, as once, few, many or a class of expanded clone.

v_call clone_size cdr3_aa
TRBV7-2 few CASSSGIRGTEAFF
TRBV20-1 . CSAVGDREAFF
TRBV7-2 few CASSYGGQGTYEQYF
TRBV20-1 . CSARDYRGKGSAEAFF
TRBV7-8 few CASSSRHGQGLAQHF
TRBV5-1 . CASSLDLSGTYEQYF
TRBV9 . CASSVIIGGEQYF
TRBV7-2 many CASSLGRWGEGTGNTIYF
TRBV7-2 . CASSESGGTSGTTTQYF
TRBV5-1 few CASKFASGTYEQYF
TRBV7-2 . CASSFASNYEQYF
TRBV9 . CASSVGDWETQYF
TRBV10-3 many CAISGETGDQPQHF
TRBV29-1 . CSALTSGRGDTQYF
TRBV2 . CASSPDTGIAYEQYF
TRBV20-1 many CSARENTRSGYTF
TRBV19 . CASSISHSGSYEQYF
TRBV6-5 few CATKQRTDNSPLHF
TRBV20-1 many CSAGIATNEKLFF
TRBV10-2 . CATSPRRELAF
TRBV10-3 . CAISESTGTDYGYTF
TRBV20-1 . CSIQDTSGDDGYTF
TRBV27 few CASRGAGANEKLFF
TRBV27 few CASSLRDRTRPQHF
TRBV15 . CATSSWGTQTYEQYF
TRBV27 . CASSLRSSTGGGYGYTF
TRBV10-3 . CAIRGQGRYEQYF
TRBV7-6 many CASSLGRGSNSPLHF
TRBV7-6 many CASSRAYNQPQHF
TRBV6-1 . CASSTSPGQTDSGNTIYF
TRBV4-1 . CASSHPALNYGYTF
TRBV7-2 many CASSRVGGPYAEQYF
TRBV20-1 few CSAFSQETQYF
TRBV4-1 . CASSQGDTQVPYEQYF
TRBV29-1 . CSVVEKTEAF
TRBV15 many CATSRDSRVVAEKLFF
TRBV12-3/TRBV12-4 many CASSPDRGTGKLFF
TRBV20-1 many CSAVRGFLETQYF
TRBV20-1 . CSATGDGETQHF
TRBV6-5 . CASRTQENTEAFF
TRBV4-3 many CASSQDRTGWDRLFF
TRBV20-1 . CSAPGQGSGGGTEAFF
TRBV6-5 . CASSEMVGLLNQPQHF
TRBV20-1 many CSARVQGANYGYTF
TRBV9 . CASSPTSGLAGDLNTGELFF
TRBV10-2 many CASSEWLSTGELFF
TRBV7-8 . CASSQDRYNEKLFF